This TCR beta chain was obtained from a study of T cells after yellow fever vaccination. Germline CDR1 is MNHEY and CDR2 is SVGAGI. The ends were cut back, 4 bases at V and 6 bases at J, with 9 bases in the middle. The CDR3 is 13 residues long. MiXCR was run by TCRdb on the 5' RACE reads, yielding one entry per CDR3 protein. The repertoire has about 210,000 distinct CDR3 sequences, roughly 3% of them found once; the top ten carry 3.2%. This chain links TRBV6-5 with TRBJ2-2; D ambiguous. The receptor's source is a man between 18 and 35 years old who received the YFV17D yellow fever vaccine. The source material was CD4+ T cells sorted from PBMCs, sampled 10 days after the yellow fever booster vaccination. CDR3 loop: CASSSTPAGELFF. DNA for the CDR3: TGTGCCAGCAGTTCGACTCCGGCCGGGGAGCTGTTTTTT.